The text below deals with one TCR beta chain. Its antigen is as yet unknown. The sample belongs to a study of glioma-infiltrating T cells after dendritic cell vaccination. Study-level information: Treatment, given 2003 to 2012, was autologous tumor lysate-pulsed dendritic cell vaccination. General study findings and limits: Estimated pretreatment TIL content predicted outcome after dendritic cell vaccination.

Deletions cut 2 bases from V and 2 bases from J, with 18 bases between. The CDR3 sequence is 17 residues long. The V gene's germline CDR1 is SGHAT and CDR2 FQDESV (reference sequence). The sample's time point: after dendritic cell vaccination, including at tumor progression/relapse. Primers: 60 V beta forward and 13 J beta reverse. The data were produced by immunoSEQ multiplex PCR, yet TCRdb's version contains in-frame clones alone and is incomplete. The table has about 91,000 clones, 80% to 90% seen once; the top ten hold roughly 2.1%. The genes are TRBV11-1 and TRBJ1-2, with TRBD1 as a possible D gene (5 bases). This clonotype originated in a human donor with glioblastoma. The sequenced sample was blood, obtained after dendritic cell vaccination. The CDR3 bases are TGTGCCAGCAGCTTAAAGGAGGGGCGAAACGGGAACTATGGCTACACCTTC. This sequence encodes CASSLKEGRNGNYGYTF. Filled out from reference TRBV11-1 and TRBJ1-2, the complete variable domain reads EAEVAQSPRYKITEKSQAVAFWCDPISGHATLYWYRQILGQGPELLVQFQDESVVDDSQLPKDRFSAERLKGVDSTLKIQPAELGDSAMYLCASSLKEGRNGNYGYTFGSGTRLTVV.